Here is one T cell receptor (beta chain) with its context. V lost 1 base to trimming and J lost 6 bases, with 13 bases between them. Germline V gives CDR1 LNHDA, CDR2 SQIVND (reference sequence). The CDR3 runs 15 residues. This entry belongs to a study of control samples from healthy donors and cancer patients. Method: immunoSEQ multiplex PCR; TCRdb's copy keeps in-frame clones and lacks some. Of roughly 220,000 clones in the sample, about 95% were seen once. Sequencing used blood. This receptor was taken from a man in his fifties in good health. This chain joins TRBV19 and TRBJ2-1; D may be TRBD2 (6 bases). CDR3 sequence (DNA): TGTGCCAGTAGTATAGTACCGGGGGTTGTCAATGAGCAGTTCTTC. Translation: CASSIVPGVVNEQFF.